This T cell receptor (beta chain) stems from a study of control samples from healthy donors and cancer patients. Using immunoSEQ multiplex PCR, the repertoire was profiled, and TCRdb retains in-frame clones only, with some absent. The data contain approximately 140,000 clones, just under 90% of them singletons. Germline V gives CDR1 MNHEY, CDR2 SMNVEV (reference sequence). V gave up 4 bases and J gave up 1 base, with 11 bases separating them. This CDR3 region has 14 residues. This TCR came from a man in his fifties with head and neck cancer. J is TRBJ2-7 and V is TRBV27; D may be TRBD2 (5 bases). Sample: PBMCs. The CDR3 DNA reads as TGTGCCAGCAGTTATGGCCTAGCTTCCTACGAGCAGTACTTC. Its translation is CASSYGLASYEQYF.